This passage covers 31 T cell receptor beta chains from one sample sequenced in a study of tumor-infiltrating lymphocytes in primary liver carcinoma. The researchers produced TCR beta cDNA from approximately 550 ng total RNA with a constant-region primer. Three nested multiplex PCR rounds of slightly modified ARM-PCR generated TCR beta libraries. TRBV1-TRBV30 forward primers paired with a C-beta reverse primer drove the first two PCR rounds, approximately 11 cycles each. TCRdb re-called the multiplex PCR reads through MiXCR, storing one row per CDR3 protein. The sample lists fewer than 350,000 distinct CDR3 sequences, around three fifths occurring once. Out of unsorted whole blood came the blood RNA, and germline DNA was extracted as well. Sequencing was carried out using peripheral blood. The receptor set was obtained from a man aged 35 to 55 with primary liver carcinoma and hepatitis B virus infection.

On this clonotype itself: Being one base from a much bigger clone, this may be a read error. The chain is built from TRBV12-3 or TRBV12-4 and TRBJ1-5; D possibly corresponds to TRBD1 (5 bases). The CDR3 runs to 14 residues. Trimming took 5 bases from V and 5 from J, leaving 13 bases between them. Here the CDR3 DNA reads TGTGCCAGCAGTCTACAGGATATTGATCAGCCCCAGCATTTT. Amino acids: CASSLQDIDQPQHF.

Comments on this clonotype: In this CDR3 the conserved last residue, phenylalanine or tryptophan, is missing, so a read error is likely. The chain links TRBV11-2 to TRBJ1-1; 8 bases align to TRBD1. J lost 0 bases, V lost 8 bases, and 2 bases had no gene match. The CDR3 has 13 residues. The germline V gene has CDR1 SGHAT and CDR2 FQNNGV. CDR3 nucleotides: TGTGCCAGCGACAGGGGTATGAACACTGAAGCTTTCTCT. It yields the protein CASDRGMNTEAFS.

Notes on this clonotype: This may be a read error: a much more frequent sequence differs by one nucleotide. V usage is TRBV4-2 and J usage is TRBJ2-5; the match to TRBD2 covers 12 bases. The CDR3 consists of 19 residues. CDR1 and CDR2 (germline): LGHNA, YNFKEQ. CDR3 sequence (DNA): TGTGCCAGCAGACAAGTGCGTCTAGCGGGAGGGCCGGGGCAAGAGACCCAGTACTTC. Translated, it gives CASRQVRLAGGPGQETQYF.

In regard to this clonotype: Being one base from a much bigger clone, this may be a read error. The chain couples TRBV12-3 or TRBV12-4 to TRBJ2-2, with D tentatively TRBD2 (6 bases). This CDR3 has 16 residues. The ends were cut back, 6 bases at V and 2 bases at J, with 16 bases in the middle. The CDR3 nucleotides are TGTGCCAGCAGCCCAACGGGACTGACTAACACCGGGGAGCTGTTTTTT. It specifies CASSPTGLTNTGELFF.

As regards this clonotype: At one of its ends the junction is not consistent with the germline gene, which may arise from a read error. V is TRBV11-2 and J is TRBJ2-7; 10 bases are a match to TRBD2. The CDR3 length is 15 residues. Per the germline V gene, CDR1 is SGHAT and CDR2 is FQNNGV. As DNA, the CDR3 is TGCGCCAGCAGCCTTACTAGCGGGAAGGCCTACGAGCAGTACTTC. Encoded protein: CASSLTSGKAYEQYF.

Remarks on this clonotype: At one of its ends the junction is not consistent with the germline gene, which may arise from a read error. This chain connects TRBV6-5 to TRBJ2-6, with TRBD1 as a possible D gene (5 bases). Germline CDR1 reads MNHEY; CDR2 reads SVGAGI. The CDR3 has 13 residues. CDR3 sequence (DNA): TGTGCCAGCAGCCTGTCTGGGGCCAACGTCCTGAGTTTC. It translates to CASSLSGANVLSF.

The chain recombines TRBV11-2 with TRBJ2-7; weak D call: TRBD2 (6 bases). The V end lost 8 bases, the J end lost 4 bases, and 15 bases lay between the germline ends. This CDR3 is built from 13 residues. CDR1 and CDR2 from the germline V gene are SGHAT and FQNNGV. The DNA of the CDR3 is TGTGCCAGCGGCTCGTCCAGCGGGTACGAGCAGTACTTC. This gives the protein CASGSSSGYEQYF.

The sample holds one count of this clonotype. A read error is likely, as this CDR3 ends without the conserved phenylalanine or tryptophan. The chain joins TRBV10-3 to TRBJ1-6, with 8 bases fitting TRBD1. The CDR3 runs to 15 residues. Germline CDR1 is ENHRY and CDR2 is SYGVKD. CDR3 sequence: CTITGGTGDNSPLHY. The CDR3 region has the DNA TGTACCATCACCGGGGGGACAGGAGATAATTCACCCCTCCACTAT.

This clonotype was seen more than once but under ten times. A junction boundary mismatches the germline segment, possibly from a read error. The gene calls are TRBV6-1 and TRBJ1-2; D call uncertain. This CDR3 contains 12 residues. From germline, CDR1 is MNHNS and CDR2 SASEGT. This chain's CDR3 is CASGEDGYGYTF. The CDR3 nucleotides read TGTGCCAGCGGTGAAGATGGATATGGCTACACCTTC.

Note on this clonotype: One end of the junction is discordant with germline, which a read error may explain. The chain is built from TRBV30 and TRBJ1-1; maybe TRBD1 (6 bases). The germline V gene has CDR1 GTSNPN and CDR2 SVGIG (reference sequence). The CDR3 has 15 amino acids. The CDR3 loop reads CAWRGAGASKTGAFF. CDR3 nucleotides: TGTGCCTGGAGGGGGGCGGGGGCCTCGAAGACTGGAGCTTTCTTT.

About this clonotype: Just one base apart from a much larger clone, this may be a read error. V and J are TRBV28 and TRBJ2-1; 7 bases are a match to TRBD2. The V and J ends lost 2 bases and 7 bases, in that order; junction bases with no gene match: 8. The germline gives CDR1 MDHEN, CDR2 SYDVKM. The CDR3 runs to 15 residues. CDR3 protein: CASSLTGGLENEQFF. In DNA, the CDR3 is TGTGCCAGCAGTTTAACGGGAGGTCTCGAGAATGAGCAGTTCTTC. Supplemented by reference TRBV28 and TRBJ2-1, the full variable domain reads DVKVTQSSRYLVKRTGEKVFLECVQDMDHENMFWYRQDPGLGLRLIYFSYDVKMKEKGDIPEGYSVSREKKERFSLILESASTNQTSMYLCASSLTGGLENEQFFGPGTRLTVL.

In this sample, this clonotype turned up many times. The chain has TRBV4-1 and TRBJ1-2; D is uncertain. CDR3 length: 14 residues. The V gene's germline CDR1 is MGHRA and CDR2 YSYEKL. V was pared by 4 bases and J by 6 bases, with 15 bases between. The chain's CDR3 is CASSPQRGPNGYTF. CDR3 DNA sequence: TGCGCCAGCAGCCCTCAGCGGGGTCCGAATGGCTACACCTTC.

About this clonotype itself: A much larger clone differs by one base, so this may be a read error. The rearrangement joins TRBV10-3 to TRBJ2-7, with 13 nucleotides matching TRBD2. Trimming removed 2 bases from V and 10 bases from J; junction bases left unmatched: 8. Germline V CDR1 and CDR2: ENHRY, SYGVKD. The CDR3 has 15 residues. CDR3 bases: TGTGCCATCAGTGAGGGACTAGCGGGAGTCCCCGATCAGTACTTC. It encodes CAISEGLAGVPDQYF.

For this clonotype: At one end the junction does not follow the germline gene, possibly because of a read error. This rearrangement joins TRBV5-1 to TRBJ2-2; 11 nucleotides align to TRBD2. The germline gives CDR1 SGHRS, CDR2 YFSETQ. The CDR3 totals 17 residues. The chain's CDR3 is CASSLALAGESTRELFF. The CDR3 nucleotides are TGCGCCAGCAGCTTGGCACTAGCGGGGGAGAGCACCAGGGAGCTGTTTTTT.

This clonotype was counted ten times or more. The V and J genes are TRBV29-1 and TRBJ2-3; D uncertain. CDR3 length equals 14 residues. The V end lost 5 bases, the J end lost 2 bases, and 14 bases lay between the germline ends. CDR1 is SQVTM, CDR2 ANQGSEA, per germline. CDR3 DNA sequence: TGCAGCGTTTGCGTGTTTGGAATCACAGATACGCAGTATTTT. Amino acids: CSVCVFGITDTQYF.

The table lists this clonotype with many counts. The V call is TRBV11-2, the J call TRBJ1-3; D call uncertain. V shed 4 bases and J shed 1 base, with 8 bases lying between them. Per the germline V gene, CDR1 is SGHAT and CDR2 is FQNNGV. The CDR3 totals 14 residues. CDR3 amino acids: CASSSYSSGNTIYF. The CDR3 nucleotides are TGTGCCAGCAGCTCCTATTCGTCTGGAAACACCATATATTTT.

In the case of this clonotype: A read error may be the cause here, since a much bigger clone is one base away. V usage is TRBV6-1 and J usage is TRBJ2-1; TRBD1 agrees at 10 bases. There are 14 residues in the CDR3. Per the germline V gene, CDR1 is MNHNS and CDR2 is SASEGT. The CDR3: CVSRGTGAYNEQFF. The CDR3, as DNA: TGTGTCAGCAGAGGGACAGGGGCCTACAATGAGCAGTTCTTC.

Of note for this clonotype: A much bigger clone sits one base away, suggesting this may be a read error. The conserved closing phenylalanine or tryptophan is absent in this CDR3, likely reflecting a read error. The chain carries TRBV12-3 or TRBV12-4 and TRBJ1-6; weak D call: TRBD1 (6 bases). The CDR3 totals 15 residues. Trimming pared 2 bases from V and 5 bases from J, leaving 10 bases between. The CDR3 DNA follows: TGTGCCAGCAGTTTATCGGCAGGGGATAATTCACCCCTCCACATT. Translation: CASSLSAGDNSPLHI.

In this sample, this clonotype turned up a few times. The rearrangement links TRBV5-6 to TRBJ2-7, with TRBD2 matching 10 bases. J gave up 2 bases and V 3 bases, and 8 bases lay outside the gene matches. The CDR3 covers 16 residues. Germline CDR1 SGHDT, CDR2 YYEEEE. CDR3 nucleotides: TGTGCCAGCAGCTCTTTTGAAGCGGGAGGGCCCTACGAGCAGTACTTC. It translates to CASSSFEAGGPYEQYF.

This CDR3 is CASSLVFAAPQDRQETQYF. CDR3 nucleotides: TGTGCCAGCAGCTTAGTTTTCGCAGCCCCACAGGACAGGCAAGAGACCCAGTACTTC. V and J are TRBV11-3 and TRBJ2-5; 7 nucleotides match TRBD1. Trimming took 1 base from V and 2 from J; bases not matched to a gene: 16. CDR3 length equals 19 residues. Germline lookup yields CDR1 SGHNT and CDR2 YENEEA.

Regarding this clonotype: Germline is not matched at one junction end, which may reflect a read error. This chain connects TRBV5-1 to TRBJ1-4; 8 bases fit TRBD1. This CDR3 is built from 15 residues. CDR1 SGHRS and CDR2 YFSETQ come from the germline V gene. CDR3 DNA sequence: TGCACCAGCAGCGGAACAGGGGGACAGGATGAAAAACTGTTTTTT. Translation gives CTSSGTGGQDEKLFF. The full variable domain, completed using reference TRBV5-1 and TRBJ1-4, is KAGVTQTPRYLIKTRGQQVTLSCSPISGHRSVSWYQQTPGQGLQFLFEYFSETQRNKGNFPGRFSGRQFSNSRSEMNVSTLELGDSALYLCTSSGTGGQDEKLFFGSGTQLSVL.

This clonotype has just one count. This sequence joins TRBV4-1 and TRBJ1-1, with a weak D call TRBD1 (5 bases). The V and J ends lost 5 bases and 1 base respectively, with 8 bases between them. The CDR3 is 13 residues long. Germline CDR1 reads MGHRA; CDR2 reads YSYEKL. CDR3 region: CASSAGQNTEAFF. Here the CDR3 DNA reads TGCGCCAGCAGCGCAGGACAGAACACTGAAGCTTTCTTT.

V and J are TRBV11-2 and TRBJ2-7; 9 bases match TRBD1. V shed 3 bases, J shed 3 bases, and the junction held 6 bases outside the gene matches. Germline V gives CDR1 SGHAT, CDR2 FQNNGV. The CDR3 runs to 15 residues. This chain's CDR3 is CASSFVGTGSYEQYF. CDR3 in DNA: TGTGCCAGCAGCTTCGTCGGGACAGGGAGCTACGAGCAGTACTTC.

To note about this clonotype: A read error may produce the germline difference seen at one junction end. The V and J genes are TRBV11-2 and TRBJ2-5; TRBD2 aligns across 14 bases. This CDR3 region has 16 residues. Germline V gives CDR1 SGHAT, CDR2 FQNNGV. CDR3 amino acids: CASSLGLAGAQETQHF. CDR3 nucleotides: TGTGCCAGCAGCTTGGGACTAGCGGGAGCCCAAGAGACCCAGCACTTC.

Regarding this clonotype: This may be a read error: a much more frequent sequence differs by one nucleotide. This chain links TRBV10-3 with TRBJ1-2; no clear D gene. The CDR3 totals 15 residues. The germline gives CDR1 ENHRY, CDR2 SYGVKD. CDR3 nucleotides: TGTACCATCAGTGAGTCTCACAGAGAGAACTATGGCTACACCTTC. It codes for CTISESHRENYGYTF.

Comment on this clonotype: A much larger clone sits a single nucleotide away, making a read error possible. This chain uses TRBV6-6 with TRBJ1-1; 8 bases are shared with TRBD1. Trimming cost V 5 bases and J 3 bases; bases outside gene matches: 8. CDR3 length: 15 residues. Germline CDR1 MNHNY, CDR2 SVGAGI (reference sequence). The CDR3: CASSRLDRADTEAFF. DNA of the CDR3: TGTGCCAGCAGTCGCCTGGACAGGGCAGACACTGAAGCTTTCTTT.

In this sample, this clonotype turned up a few times. This chain joins TRBV6-1 and TRBJ2-3; 10 nucleotides align to TRBD2. V lost 11 bases and J lost 5; bases outside the gene matches: 4. The CDR3 covers 12 residues. Per the germline V gene, CDR1 is MNHNS and CDR2 is SASEGT. CDR3 region: CALAGDIDTQYF. The DNA of the CDR3 is TGTGCCCTAGCGGGAGATATAGATACGCAGTATTTT.

Comment on this clonotype: Germline and junction disagree at one end, which may indicate a read error. The chain couples TRBV11-2 to TRBJ2-1; D not resolved. The germline V gene encodes CDR1 SGHAT and CDR2 FQNNGV. The CDR3 totals 17 residues. The DNA of the CDR3 is TGTGCCAGCAGCTTATACGCGGCGGTGAGTTCCTACAGTGAGGAGTTCTTC. It is translated as CASSLYAAVSSYSEEFF.

Notes on this clonotype: One base away lies a much larger clone, so this may be a sequencing read error. The missing conserved phenylalanine or tryptophan at the end of this CDR3 makes a read error likely. The CDR3 DNA reads TGTGCCAGCGCCAGGGACGAAGAGATCCAGTACATC. It is translated as CASARDEEIQYI. The chain joins TRBV11-2 to TRBJ2-5; D might be TRBD1 or TRBD2, each matching 5 bases. Germline V gene lookup returns CDR1 SGHAT and CDR2 FQNNGV. The CDR3 contains 12 residues.

This clonotype was picked up many times. The V gene is TRBV6-2 or TRBV6-3, the J gene TRBJ2-7, with 8 bases that match TRBD1. The V and J ends lost 4 bases and 2 bases, in that order; junction bases with no gene match: 4. The CDR3 extends over 14 amino acids. CDR1 MNHEY and CDR2 SVGEGT come from the germline V gene. The CDR3 coding sequence is TGTGCCAGCAGTTCGAGGGACAGGACCTACGAGCAGTACTTC. Translating gives CASSSRDRTYEQYF.

This clonotype was counted many times. This sequence joins TRBV29-1 and TRBJ2-3; 9 positions agree with TRBD1. Germline CDR1 SQVTM, CDR2 ANQGSEA. CDR3 length: 15 amino acids. V trimming: 5 bases; J trimming: 3 bases; junction bases outside the gene matches: 9. Written as DNA, the CDR3 is TGCAGCGTTCCCCCGGACAGGGGTTTTACAGATACGCAGTATTTT. It is translated as CSVPPDRGFTDTQYF.